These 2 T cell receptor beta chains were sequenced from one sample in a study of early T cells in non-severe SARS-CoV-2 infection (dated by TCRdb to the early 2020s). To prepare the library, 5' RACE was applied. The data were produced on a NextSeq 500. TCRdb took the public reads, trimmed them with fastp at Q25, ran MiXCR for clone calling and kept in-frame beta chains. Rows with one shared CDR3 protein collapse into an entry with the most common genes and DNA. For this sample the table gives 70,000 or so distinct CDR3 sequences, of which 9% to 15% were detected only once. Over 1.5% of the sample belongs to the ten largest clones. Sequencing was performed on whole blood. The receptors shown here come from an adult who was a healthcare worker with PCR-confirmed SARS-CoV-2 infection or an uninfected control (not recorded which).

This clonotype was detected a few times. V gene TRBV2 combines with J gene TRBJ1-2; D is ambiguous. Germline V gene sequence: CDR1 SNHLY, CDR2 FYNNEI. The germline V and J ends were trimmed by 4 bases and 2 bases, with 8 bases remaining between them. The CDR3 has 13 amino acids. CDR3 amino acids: CASSGRQNYGYTF. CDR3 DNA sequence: TGTGCCAGCAGTGGGCGGCAAAACTATGGCTACACCTTC.

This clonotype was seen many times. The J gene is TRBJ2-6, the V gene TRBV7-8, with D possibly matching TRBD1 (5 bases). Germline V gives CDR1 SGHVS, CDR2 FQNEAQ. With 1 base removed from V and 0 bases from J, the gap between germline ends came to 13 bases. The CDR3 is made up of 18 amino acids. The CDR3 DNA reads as TGTGCCAGCAGCTTAGAAGGCCAGGGATTCTCTGGGGCCAACGTCCTGACTTTC. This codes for CASSLEGQGFSGANVLTF.